This entry lists 27 T cell receptor beta chains sequenced from one sample in a study of blood T cell repertoires in COVID-19 (dated by TCRdb to about 2020). To prepare the library, the immunoSEQ multiplex PCR assay was applied. Imported from immuneACCESS, the table was reduced by TCRdb to in-frame sequences with V and J called. These copies leave out some clones; in studies compared against another copy, an unresolved V gene accounts for under half, and the cause of the remainder is not known. The sample records tens of thousands of clones, approximately 80% of which are singletons. The top ten hold approximately 8.2% of the sample. Sequenced input: peripheral blood. The receptor set was obtained from a man in his sixties with acute or convalescent COVID-19.

The chain is built from TRBV18 and TRBJ2-5, with 10 bases lining up with TRBD1. The CDR3 loop spans 13 amino acids. Germline loops: CDR1 KGHSH, CDR2 LQKENI. J gave up 4 bases and V 6 bases, and 2 bases lay outside the gene matches. The CDR3, as DNA: TGTGCCAGCTCTCGGACAGGGGGAGAGACCCAGTACTTC. Encoded protein: CASSRTGGETQYF.

CDR3: CASSATGTGSDNYGYTF. The CDR3 DNA is TGTGCCAGCAGCGCAACCGGGACAGGATCTGATAACTATGGCTACACCTTC. The chain employs TRBV9 and TRBJ1-2; the match to TRBD1 covers 8 bases. Germline lookup yields CDR1 SGDLS and CDR2 YYNGEE. V lost 3 bases, J lost 1 base, and 11 bases stayed unmatched. This CDR3 is built from 17 residues. Full variable domain (rest looked up from reference TRBV9 and TRBJ1-2): DSGVTQTPKHLITATGQRVTLRCSPRSGDLSVYWYQQSLDQGLQFLIQYYNGEERAKGNILERFSAQQFPDLHSELNLSSLELGDSALYFCASSATGTGSDNYGYTFGSGTRLTVV.

J is TRBJ1-2 and V is TRBV27; 9 nucleotides match TRBD1. Per germline, CDR1 MNHEY and CDR2 SMNVEV (reference sequence). The CDR3 covers 15 residues. Trimming at V came to 5 bases and at J to 4 bases, leaving 8 bases not matched to a gene. CDR3 coding DNA: TGTGCCAGCAGTCCCACAGGGGGCTGGGGCTATGGCTACACCTTC. It yields the protein CASSPTGGWGYGYTF.

The rearrangement uses TRBV19 and TRBJ1-6, with no clear D. The CDR3 extends over 13 amino acids. The germline gives CDR1 LNHDA, CDR2 SQIVND (reference sequence). The V end was cut by 4 bases, the J end by 7 bases, with 8 bases between. Here the CDR3 reads CASSRLGNSPLHF. The CDR3 coding sequence is TGTGCCAGTAGTAGACTTGGGAATTCACCCCTCCACTTT.

The chain uses TRBV7-2 and TRBJ2-1; 7 nucleotides agree with TRBD2. Per the germline V gene, CDR1 is SGHTA and CDR2 is FQGNSA. This CDR3 region has 14 residues. V lost 1 base to trimming and J lost 10 bases; unmatched junction nucleotides: 7. The DNA for the CDR3 is TGTGCCAGCAGCTTAGAGATCGGGAGGCCCGAGCAGTTCTTC. Its protein product is CASSLEIGRPEQFF.

This clone showed up just a few times. The chain uses TRBV19 and TRBJ1-4; 9 bases are shared with TRBD1. V was clipped by 0 bases and J by 8 bases; unmatched bases: 16. The CDR3 totals 19 residues. From germline, CDR1 is LNHDA and CDR2 SQIVND (reference sequence). The CDR3 region is CASSIDLRRQGGAPEKLFF. The CDR3 bases are TGTGCCAGTAGTATAGATCTTCGGAGACAGGGGGGTGCCCCCGAAAAACTGTTTTTT.

The chain uses TRBV6-1 and TRBJ2-2; 8 bases line up with TRBD2. The length of the CDR3 is 16 residues. Germline CDR1 MNHNS, CDR2 SASEGT. The V gene end was trimmed by 2 bases and the J gene end by 7 bases; junction bases not matched to a gene: 9. CDR3 amino acids: CASSELTGGPGGELFF. In DNA form, the CDR3 reads TGTGCCAGCAGTGAACTCACGGGGGGGCCAGGCGGGGAGCTGTTTTTT.

This sequence joins TRBV19 and TRBJ2-5; 7 nucleotides match TRBD1. From germline, CDR1 is LNHDA and CDR2 SQIVND (reference sequence). The CDR3 is 15 amino acids. The V gene end was trimmed by 6 bases and the J gene end by 4 bases; junction bases not matched to a gene: 11. In nucleotides, the CDR3 is TGTGCCAGTAGCATTCAAGGGACAGAGATAGAGACCCAGTACTTC. It translates to CASSIQGTEIETQYF.

The J gene is TRBJ1-3, the V gene TRBV18; D not resolved. The V gene lost 7 bases and the J gene lost 0 bases, with 19 bases spanning the gap. Germline loops: CDR1 KGHSH, CDR2 LQKENI. The CDR3 sequence is 17 residues long. The CDR3 protein is CASFTMKGTSSGNTIYF. The CDR3 DNA follows: TGTGCCAGCTTCACCATGAAGGGAACTAGCTCTGGAAACACCATATATTTT.

This rearrangement joins TRBV5-1 to TRBJ1-5; D remains ambiguous. V was pared by 4 bases and J by 7 bases, with 15 bases between. This CDR3 comprises 14 residues. CDR1 and CDR2 from the germline V gene are SGHRS and YFSETQ. CDR3 sequence reads: CASSPDRGGQPQHF. The CDR3 DNA reads as TGCGCCAGCAGCCCCGATCGGGGTGGGCAGCCCCAGCATTTT.

The CDR3 DNA reads TGTGCCAGCAGTAGGGACAGAGGATATGGCTACACCTTC. Translated, it gives CASSRDRGYGYTF. This chain joins TRBV6-5 and TRBJ1-2; 7 positions agree with TRBD1. Germline trimming cut 5 bases from V and 5 bases from J; bases unmatched to any gene: 5. The CDR3 contains 13 residues. Germline assignment: CDR1 MNHEY and CDR2 SVGAGI.

The chain recombines TRBV4-2 with TRBJ1-1; 7 nucleotides agree with TRBD1. The CDR3 spans 14 residues. Germline V gene lookup returns CDR1 LGHNA and CDR2 YNFKEQ. The J segment lost 3 bases and the V segment lost 4 bases, leaving 5 bases of the junction unmatched. CDR3 protein: CASSRQGMDTEAFF. The DNA for the CDR3 is TGTGCCAGCAGCCGACAGGGAATGGACACTGAAGCTTTCTTT.

The V and J genes are TRBV5-5 and TRBJ2-7; perhaps TRBD2 as D (5 bases). CDR3 length equals 15 residues. The germline V gene encodes CDR1 SGHKS and CDR2 YYEKEE (reference sequence). Trimming removed 4 bases from V and 2 bases from J, with 16 bases in between. The CDR3 sequence: CASSKEGSSAYEQYF. The CDR3 DNA sequence: TGTGCCAGCAGCAAAGAGGGTTCCTCGGCCTACGAGCAGTACTTC.

The chain carries TRBV25-1 and TRBJ2-7, with 9 bases aligning to TRBD1. Per germline, CDR1 MGHDK and CDR2 SYGVNS. The CDR3 contains 16 residues. The V gene end was trimmed by 1 base and the J gene end by 3 bases; junction bases not matched to a gene: 7. The CDR3 here is CASSEFLLGQGYEQYF. Here the CDR3 DNA reads TGTGCCAGCAGTGAATTCCTGTTGGGACAGGGCTACGAGCAGTACTTC.

J is TRBJ2-3 and V is TRBV19, with TRBD1 matching 8 bases. V was pared by 4 bases and J by 3 bases, with 9 bases of the junction left unmatched. The length of the CDR3 is 16 residues. The germline gives CDR1 LNHDA, CDR2 SQIVND (reference sequence). CDR3 region: CASSTTGGLRTDTQYF. Here the CDR3 DNA reads TGTGCCAGTAGTACCACAGGGGGTCTTAGGACAGATACGCAGTATTTT. The full variable domain, completed using reference TRBV19 and TRBJ2-3, is DGGITQSPKYLFRKEGQNVTLSCEQNLNHDAMYWYRQDPGQGLRLIYYSQIVNDFQKGDIAEGYSVSREKKESFPLTVTSAQKNPTAFYLCASSTTGGLRTDTQYFGPGTRLTVL.

The rearrangement joins TRBV27 to TRBJ2-2; TRBD1 matches at 8 bases. Per the germline V gene, CDR1 is MNHEY and CDR2 is SMNVEV (reference sequence). The CDR3 spans 17 residues. V shed 5 bases and J 5 bases; nucleotides not matched to a gene: 13. Here the CDR3 reads CASSPGPQGAETGELFF. As DNA, the CDR3 is TGTGCCAGCAGTCCTGGTCCGCAGGGGGCAGAAACCGGGGAGCTGTTTTTT.

The chain combines TRBV12-5 with TRBJ2-5; 12 bases are shared with TRBD1. Trimming cost V 5 bases and J 3 bases; bases outside gene matches: 4. CDR3 length: 15 amino acids. Germline CDR1 and CDR2: LGHNT and FRNRAP. This CDR3 is CASGLGQGAEETQYF. DNA for the CDR3: TGTGCTAGTGGTCTGGGACAGGGGGCCGAAGAGACCCAGTACTTC.

Only a few counts were recorded for this clone. This chain connects TRBV10-2 to TRBJ2-1, with TRBD2 identical over 13 bases. J was trimmed by 8 bases and V by 7 bases; bases with no gene match: 14. This CDR3 spans 17 amino acids. The germline CDR1 and CDR2 sequences are WSHSY and SAAADI. DNA of the CDR3: TGCGCCAGCACCCAACTCTGGACTAGCGGGGGTGAAGATGAGCAGTTCTTC. This encodes CASTQLWTSGGEDEQFF.

The chain joins TRBV6-2 or TRBV6-3 to TRBJ1-5; 10 bases agree with TRBD1. Germline V gene data show CDR1 as MNHEY and CDR2 as SVGEGT. V gave up 0 bases and J gave up 7 bases; unmatched junction bases: 6. CDR3 length: 16 amino acids. In nucleotides, the CDR3 is TGTGCCAGCAGTTACTCGAGACAGGGGGCATTGCAGCCCCAGCATTTT. This gives the protein CASSYSRQGALQPQHF.

The chain recombines TRBV5-1 with TRBJ1-2; 7 bases fit TRBD1. The CDR3 loop spans 13 amino acids. J was trimmed by 10 bases and V by 4 bases; bases with no gene match: 10. Per the germline V gene, CDR1 is SGHRS and CDR2 is YFSETQ. Here the CDR3 DNA reads TGCGCCAGCAGCACTACCGGGACAGAAGCCTACACCTTC. This gives the protein CASSTTGTEAYTF. Drawing the rest from reference TRBV5-1 and TRBJ1-2, the complete variable domain is KAGVTQTPRYLIKTRGQQVTLSCSPISGHRSVSWYQQTPGQGLQFLFEYFSETQRNKGNFPGRFSGRQFSNSRSEMNVSTLELGDSALYLCASSTTGTEAYTFGSGTRLTVV.

The chain has TRBV27 and TRBJ2-7; 7 bases agree with TRBD2. Germline V gene sequence: CDR1 MNHEY, CDR2 SMNVEV (reference sequence). The V and J ends lost 3 bases and 4 bases, in that order; junction bases with no gene match: 6. This CDR3 contains 14 residues. The CDR3 spells CASSLSWRGYEQYF. The CDR3 region has the DNA TGTGCCAGCAGTTTGTCCTGGCGGGGGTACGAGCAGTACTTC.

The chain carries TRBV19 and TRBJ1-2; the match to TRBD1 covers 8 bases. Unmatched junction bases numbered 13, after V lost 6 bases and J lost 7 bases. Looked up from germline, CDR1 is LNHDA and CDR2 is SQIVND (reference sequence). The CDR3 loop spans 15 amino acids. The CDR3 reads CASSPDRGKGVGYTF. Here the CDR3 DNA reads TGTGCCAGTAGCCCTGACAGGGGAAAGGGGGTTGGCTACACCTTC.

The chain employs TRBV11-2 and TRBJ1-6, with D maybe TRBD1 (5 bases). Trimming pared 1 base from V and 6 bases from J, leaving 10 bases between. Germline loops: CDR1 SGHAT, CDR2 FQNNGV. The CDR3 totals 15 residues. CDR3 coding DNA: TGTGCCAGCAGCTTAGGCGCGCAGGGTAATTCACCCCTCCACTTT. Its protein is CASSLGAQGNSPLHF. Drawing the rest from reference TRBV11-2 and TRBJ1-6, the complete variable domain is EAGVAQSPRYKIIEKRQSVAFWCNPISGHATLYWYQQILGQGPKLLIQFQNNGVVDDSQLPKDRFSAERLKGVDSTLKIQPAKLEDSAVYLCASSLGAQGNSPLHFGNGTRLTVT.

The J gene is TRBJ2-1, the V gene TRBV9; TRBD1 aligns across 12 bases. V dropped 3 bases and J dropped 8; count of bases not matched to a gene: 6. The CDR3 spans 15 residues. Germline CDR1 reads SGDLS; CDR2 reads YYNGEE. Here the CDR3 DNA reads TGTGCCAGCAGCGCGGGACAGGGGGCATTGGATGAGCAGTTCTTC. It specifies CASSAGQGALDEQFF.

The chain employs TRBV13 and TRBJ2-5; 9 bases are shared with TRBD1. CDR1 is PRHDT and CDR2 is FYEKMQ in the germline V gene (reference sequence). V gave up 5 bases and J gave up 4 bases; unmatched junction bases: 8. This CDR3 contains 15 residues. The CDR3 loop is CASSAGQGRGETQYF. As DNA, the CDR3 is TGTGCCAGCAGCGCGGGACAGGGAAGGGGAGAGACCCAGTACTTC.

In its sample, this clone was seen a few times. The V call is TRBV6-2 or TRBV6-3, the J call TRBJ2-1; 10 bases map to TRBD1. Trimming removed 2 bases from V and 7 bases from J; junction bases left unmatched: 8. The CDR3 extends over 16 amino acids. Germline V lookup: CDR1 MNHEY, CDR2 SVGEGT. DNA of the CDR3: TGTGCCAGCAGTTACATCCTCCGGGACAGGGGAAATGAGCAGTTCTTC. Amino acids: CASSYILRDRGNEQFF.

The genes are TRBV9 and TRBJ2-1, with D perhaps matching TRBD2 (6 bases). This CDR3 spans 14 amino acids. V lost 0 bases and J 10 bases, leaving 14 bases between the germline ends. Germline assignment: CDR1 SGDLS and CDR2 YYNGEE. The CDR3 region has the DNA TGTGCCAGCAGCGTAGCAACTTTAAGCGGGGAGCAGTTCTTC. Its translation is CASSVATLSGEQFF.